The T cell receptor (beta chain) under discussion was sequenced for a study of cytomegalovirus exposure and HLA in healthy donors. This CDR3 is built from 12 residues. V gave up 8 bases and J gave up 7 bases, with 15 bases separating them. The germline gives CDR1 MNHEY, CDR2 SMNVEV (reference sequence). Study-wide points: The authors excluded some V segments, including TRBV6-2 and TRBV6-3, as indistinguishable. In an earlier analysis, most TCR beta V segments were productive about 90% or about 30% of the time. In a later analysis, approximately 18,000 TCR beta sequences were associated with HLA alleles at 0.05 false discovery rate. It has been reported that TCR beta sequences accurately predicted the HLA-A and HLA-B alleles of most subjects.

Use of 60 Vbeta and 13 Jbeta primers characterized the PCR. Profiled with immunoSEQ multiplex PCR; TCRdb holds only in-frame clones, not every one. This sample yields 160,000 or so clones, of which roughly four fifths are seen a single time; around 4.1% belongs to the top ten. The sample holds one count of this clone. Antigen unknown. This TCR was sampled from a man in his fifties in good health and CMV-seropositive. The chain joins TRBV27 to TRBJ2-7; D perhaps matches TRBD1 (6 bases). The sequenced material came from PBMCs. CDR3 loop: CASGPDRTEQYF. Here the CDR3 DNA reads TGTGCCAGCGGGCCCGACAGGACGGAGCAGTACTTC.